A selection of T cell receptor beta chains follows, all from one sample in a study of technical replicates of blood from a few donors. Sequencing was performed with immunoSEQ multiplex PCR; in TCRdb, only in-frame clones are kept and a portion is missing. The sample yields some 70,000 clones, roughly 92% seen once. The specimen sequenced was T cells isolated from PBMCs. All receptors come from a human donor in good health. The CDR3 runs from the conserved cysteine through the conserved F or W. D genes are given only for firm matches. Clone size is not always given. Where it is, it says once, few, many or a class for expanded clones.

V	D	J	length	size	CDR3	DNA
TRBV23-1	TRBD1	TRBJ2-7	15	NA	CASSYLSDRGHEQYF	TGCGCCAGCAGCTACCTCTCGGACAGGGGCCACGAGCAGTACTTC
TRBV18	TRBD1	TRBJ2-1	14	NA	CASSPRGLYNEQFF	TGTGCCAGCTCCCCCAGGGGGCTCTACAATGAGCAGTTCTTC
TRBV18	TRBD1	TRBJ1-2	13	NA	CASSAGQLYGYTF	TGTGCCAGTTCCGCGGGACAGCTCTATGGCTACACCTTC
TRBV5-6	NA	TRBJ1-1	13	NA	CASSPLLAREAFF	TGTGCCAGCAGCCCGCTTCTGGCCCGTGAAGCTTTCTTT
TRBV29-1	TRBD2	TRBJ2-1	14	once	CSVFGTRSSNEQFF	TGCAGCGTTTTTGGGACTAGATCTTCGAATGAGCAGTTCTTC
TRBV6-5	TRBD1	TRBJ2-7	14	NA	CASSYRTGYHEQYF	TGTGCCAGCAGTTACCGGACAGGGTACCACGAGCAGTACTTC
TRBV7-9	TRBD1	TRBJ1-1	14	NA	CASSLADRGFGAFF	TGTGCCAGCAGCTTAGCGGACAGGGGGTTCGGAGCTTTCTTT
TRBV19	TRBD2	TRBJ2-1	15	NA	CASSTLTSVYNEQFF	TGTGCCAGTAGTACCCTTACTAGCGTCTACAATGAGCAGTTCTTC
TRBV19	NA	TRBJ1-2	13	NA	CASQGSSNYGYTF	TGTGCCAGTCAGGGCAGTTCTAACTATGGCTACACCTTC
TRBV5-6	TRBD1	TRBJ1-4	16	NA	CASSLTARGFDEKLFF	TGTGCCAGCAGCTTGACTGCCAGGGGGTTTGATGAAAAACTGTTTTTT
TRBV9	NA	TRBJ2-5	14	NA	CASSYRGNQETQYF	TGTGCCAGCAGCTATAGGGGGAACCAAGAGACCCAGTACTTC
TRBV11-3	TRBD1	TRBJ1-1	15	NA	CASSLGQGKSNEAFF	TGTGCCAGCAGCTTAGGACAGGGGAAGTCGAATGAAGCTTTCTTT
TRBV15	NA	TRBJ2-5	17	NA	CATSRTLDFRDKETQYF	TGTGCCACCAGCAGAACGCTAGATTTCCGGGACAAGGAGACCCAGTACTTC
TRBV4-3	TRBD2	TRBJ2-1	15	once	CASSLGLAGISVQFF	TGCGCCAGCAGCCTCGGACTAGCGGGAATTTCTGTGCAGTTCTTC
TRBV2	NA	TRBJ2-7	10	NA	CASIAGEQYF	TGTGCCAGCATCGCAGGGGAGCAGTACTTC
TRBV28	TRBD1	TRBJ1-2	14	NA	CASSVTGGFYGYTF	TGTGCCAGCAGCGTCACAGGGGGCTTCTATGGCTACACCTTC
TRBV27	NA	TRBJ2-1	16	NA	CASSLSWRELYNEQFF	TGTGCCAGCAGTTTATCGTGGCGGGAACTCTATAATGAGCAGTTCTTC
TRBV9	TRBD2	TRBJ2-1	14	NA	CASSVEREDNEQFF	TGTGCCAGCAGCGTAGAACGGGAGGACAATGAGCAGTTCTTC
TRBV4-2	TRBD2	TRBJ2-1	16	NA	CASSPAGTSGNNEQFF	TGTGCCAGCAGCCCAGCTGGGACTAGCGGGAACAATGAGCAGTTCTTC
TRBV28	NA	TRBJ1-4	13	NA	CASSSTVSEKLFF	TGTGCCAGCAGCTCGACAGTATCCGAAAAACTGTTTTTT
TRBV27	NA	TRBJ2-7	14	NA	CASSLAGVGYEQYF	TGTGCCAGCAGTTTAGCCGGGGTTGGTTACGAGCAGTACTTC
TRBV11-2	NA	TRBJ1-1	14	NA	CASSLLGGDTEAFF	TGTGCCAGCAGCTTACTAGGGGGGGACACTGAAGCTTTCTTT
TRBV6-6	TRBD2	TRBJ2-7	16	NA	CASRALRGTSVYEQYF	TGTGCCAGCAGGGCCCTCAGGGGGACTAGCGTCTACGAGCAGTACTTC
TRBV30	TRBD1	TRBJ2-2	13	NA	CAWGQGATGELFF	TGTGCCTGGGGACAGGGGGCCACCGGGGAGCTGTTTTTT
TRBV28	TRBD2	TRBJ2-1	14	NA	CASMTSGNINEQFF	TGTGCCAGTATGACTAGCGGGAATATAAATGAGCAGTTCTTC
TRBV7-2	NA	TRBJ1-4	16	NA	CASSLTTERRGEKLFF	TGTGCCAGCAGCTTAACTACGGAGCGTAGGGGTGAAAAACTGTTTTTT
TRBV4-1	TRBD1	TRBJ1-1	16	few	CASSPLAGQGVTEAFF	TGCGCCAGCAGCCCCTTAGCCGGACAGGGGGTAACTGAAGCTTTCTTT
TRBV11-1	TRBD1	TRBJ2-7	14	NA	CASSLGQRAYEQYF	TGTGCCAGCAGCTTGGGACAGAGAGCCTACGAGCAGTACTTC
TRBV19	TRBD1	TRBJ1-2	12	NA	CASSDRAYGYTF	TGTGCCAGTAGCGACAGGGCCTATGGCTACACCTTC
TRBV27	TRBD1	TRBJ1-1	14	NA	CASSLLDRVTEAFF	TGTGCCAGCAGTTTATTAGACAGGGTCACTGAAGCTTTCTTT
TRBV25-1	TRBD1	TRBJ2-7	12	NA	CAIRQGNYEQYF	TGTGCCATCAGACAGGGGAACTACGAGCAGTACTTC
TRBV11-1	TRBD2	TRBJ2-7	15	once	CASSLDGGSESEQYF	TGTGCCAGCAGCTTAGATGGCGGGAGCGAATCCGAGCAGTACTTC
TRBV19	NA	TRBJ2-1	15	NA	CASSTRGQRDNEQFF	TGTGCCAGTAGTACCCGAGGACAGCGCGACAATGAGCAGTTCTTC
TRBV9	TRBD1	TRBJ2-5	15	NA	CASSFRQGVQETQYF	TGTGCCAGCAGCTTTCGTCAGGGGGTCCAAGAGACCCAGTACTTC
TRBV5-6	NA	TRBJ1-2	13	NA	CASTGRVYYLNTF	TGTGCCAGCACGGGGAGAGTGTACTATTTGAACACCTTC
TRBV7-2	TRBD1	TRBJ2-7	15	once	CASSLWDTGGVEQYF	TGTGCCAGCAGCTTATGGGACACAGGGGGCGTCGAGCAGTACTTC
TRBV4-1	NA	TRBJ2-7	14	NA	CASSQDWSVGEQYF	TGCGCCAGCAGCCAAGATTGGAGCGTAGGCGAGCAGTACTTC
TRBV6-5	NA	TRBJ1-1	12	NA	CASLGDRTEAFF	TGTGCCAGCCTAGGAGACAGGACTGAAGCTTTCTTT
TRBV6-1	TRBD2	TRBJ2-1	14	NA	CASSGLAGRHEQFF	TGTGCCAGCAGTGGACTAGCGGGGAGGCATGAGCAGTTCTTC
TRBV19	NA	TRBJ1-5	15	NA	CASSIQGLNNQPQHF	TGTGCCAGTAGTATACAGGGGCTCAACAATCAGCCCCAGCATTTT
TRBV5-1	NA	TRBJ2-3	15	NA	CASSLQGLKTDTQYF	TGCGCCAGCAGCTTACAGGGTCTCAAGACAGATACGCAGTATTTT
TRBV19	NA	TRBJ1-1	13	once	CASKRTSVTEAFF	TGTGCCAGTAAAAGAACCTCAGTGACTGAAGCTTTCTTT
TRBV19	NA	TRBJ2-5	13	NA	CASSNLRGETQYF	TGTGCCAGTAGTAACCTCAGGGGAGAGACCCAGTACTTC
TRBV7-8	NA	TRBJ1-1	16	NA	CASSLSPRYRLGKAFF	TGTGCCAGCAGCTTATCCCCCCGCTACCGACTAGGCAAAGCTTTCTTT
TRBV5-1	TRBD2	TRBJ2-2	16	NA	CASSLMGLANTGELFF	TGCGCCAGCAGCTTGATGGGACTAGCGAACACCGGGGAGCTGTTTTTT
TRBV7-2	TRBD2	TRBJ2-3	18	once	CASSLDLAGGAPSRGQYF	TGTGCCAGCAGCTTAGACTTAGCGGGAGGAGCCCCCAGCCGGGGGCAGTATTTT
TRBV6-5	NA	TRBJ1-1	15	NA	CASSYSARVNTEAFF	TGTGCCAGCAGTTACTCTGCCAGGGTGAACACTGAAGCTTTCTTT
TRBV29-1	NA	TRBJ2-5	13	once	CSVELGAGETQYF	TGCAGCGTTGAATTGGGGGCAGGGGAGACCCAGTACTTC
TRBV28	NA	TRBJ2-7	14	NA	CASSLSGVSYEQYF	TGTGCCAGCAGCCTGTCCGGGGTCTCCTACGAGCAGTACTTC
TRBV4-3	NA	TRBJ2-3	14	NA	CASETSHETDTQYF	TGCGCCAGCGAAACTAGCCATGAGACAGATACGCAGTATTTT
TRBV5-1	TRBD1	TRBJ2-3	16	NA	CASSLEGAVSTDTQYF	TGCGCCAGCAGCTTGGAGGGGGCGGTTAGTACAGATACGCAGTATTTT
TRBV11-2	NA	TRBJ2-3	12	NA	CASTLSTDTQYF	TGTGCCAGCACCCTAAGCACAGATACGCAGTATTTT
TRBV27	TRBD1	TRBJ2-7	18	NA	CASSLSYYRDRDPYEQYF	TGTGCCAGCAGTTTATCGTACTACCGGGACAGGGACCCCTACGAGCAGTACTTC
TRBV18	TRBD2	TRBJ2-5	16	NA	CASSPLSGRQQETQYF	TGTGCCAGCTCACCACTAAGCGGGAGGCAACAAGAGACCCAGTACTTC
TRBV15	TRBD2	TRBJ2-7	14	NA	CATSSETSGYEQYF	TGTGCCACCAGCAGTGAGACTAGCGGTTACGAGCAGTACTTC